Below, 18 T cell receptor beta chains from the same sample are listed, as sequenced in a study of T cells in Graves' hyperthyroidism and ophthalmopathy. TCR beta CDR3 region amplification was performed from RNA transcripts. The study used the HTBI primer set for a first-round RT-PCR of the TCR CDR3. TCRdb analysed the multiplex PCR reads with MiXCR anew, one entry per CDR3 protein. The sample has roughly 700,000 distinct CDR3 sequences, around a sixth seen once. The sample consisted of blood. The receptors stem from a man aged 45-65 years with Graves' hyperthyroidism.

This clonotype showed up just once. This sequence may be a read error, since a much larger clone differs from it by one base. CDR3 region: CATSDFSGTDPHAQYF. In DNA, the CDR3 is TGTGCCACCAGTGATTTTTCCGGGACCGACCCGCATGCGCAGTATTTT. The chain links TRBV24-1 to TRBJ2-3; TRBD1 or TRBD2 may be the D gene (5 bases each). CDR1 and CDR2 (germline): KGHDR, SFDVKD. Trimming pared 1 base from V and 10 bases from J, leaving 20 bases between. The CDR3 loop spans 16 amino acids.

In this sample, this clonotype turned up many times. The chain joins TRBV2 to TRBJ2-2; 8 nucleotides line up with TRBD2. Trimming at V came to 8 bases and at J to 1 base, leaving 9 bases not matched to a gene. This CDR3 comprises 16 residues. Germline V gives CDR1 SNHLY, CDR2 FYNNEI. CDR3 nucleotides: TGTGCCAGCTCTCTAGGGGGGACTAGGAACACCGGGGAGCTGTTTTTT. Translation gives CASSLGGTRNTGELFF.

This clonotype was observed many times. This rearrangement joins TRBV27 to TRBJ2-3; tentatively, D is TRBD1 or TRBD2 (5 bases each). Looked up from germline, CDR1 is MNHEY and CDR2 is SMNVEV (reference sequence). The CDR3 is 15 residues long. Trimming took off 6 bases at V and 6 bases at J, with 19 bases between the two ends. In nucleotides, the CDR3 is TGTGCCAGCAGCCGGGACGCCAACCCGGGGGATACGCAGTATTTT. It encodes CASSRDANPGDTQYF.

This clonotype was seen a handful of times. The CDR3 DNA sequence: TGTGCCAGCAGCTTCTTAGAGGGGACTGAAGCTTTCTTT. As protein: CASSFLEGTEAFF. The gene calls are TRBV7-9 and TRBJ1-1; maybe TRBD1 (5 bases). From germline, CDR1 is SEHNR and CDR2 FQNEAQ (reference sequence). With 3 bases removed from V and 5 bases from J, the gap between germline ends came to 10 bases. This CDR3 is built from 13 residues.

This clonotype was seen a handful of times. J is TRBJ1-4 and V is TRBV7-9; 7 positions match TRBD1. Losses at the gene ends were 5 bases for V and 7 bases for J; bases not matched to a gene: 10. Germline V gene data show CDR1 as SEHNR and CDR2 as FQNEAQ (reference sequence). This CDR3 is built from 15 residues. The CDR3 reads CASSIRQGVGEKLFF. Here the CDR3 DNA reads TGTGCCAGCAGCATACGACAGGGTGTGGGTGAAAAACTGTTTTTT. Supplemented by reference TRBV7-9 and TRBJ1-4, the full variable domain reads DTGVSQNPRHKITKRGQNVTFRCDPISEHNRLYWYRQTLGQGPEFLTYFQNEAQLEKSRLLSDRFSAERPKGSFSTLEIQRTEQGDSAMYLCASSIRQGVGEKLFFGSGTQLSVL.

The chain links TRBV14 to TRBJ2-2; no firm D call. Germline V gene sequence: CDR1 SGHDN, CDR2 FVKESK. Trimming pared 2 bases from V and 0 bases from J, leaving 7 bases between. This CDR3 comprises 15 residues. CDR3 amino acids: CASSQRLANTGELFF. CDR3 DNA: TGTGCCAGCAGCCAAAGACTCGCGAACACCGGGGAGCTGTTTTTT.

The V and J genes are TRBV18 and TRBJ2-7; 8 bases are a match to TRBD2. The CDR3 is 17 amino acids. Germline V gene sequence: CDR1 KGHSH, CDR2 LQKENI. J lost 2 bases, V lost 0 bases, and 9 bases had no gene match. The CDR3 is CASSPPNKLADPYEQYF. CDR3 nucleotide sequence: TGTGCCAGCTCACCACCGAATAAACTAGCGGACCCCTACGAGCAGTACTTC.

CDR3: CSASSRSGALYNEQFF. As DNA, the CDR3 is TGCAGTGCTAGTTCTAGGAGTGGGGCCCTTTACAATGAGCAGTTCTTC. The chain couples TRBV20-1 to TRBJ2-1, with D possibly TRBD1 on 5 matching bases. Germline loops: CDR1 DFQATT, CDR2 SNEGSKA (reference sequence). The CDR3 loop spans 16 amino acids. Trimming took off 3 bases at V and 4 bases at J, with 19 bases between the two ends.

This clonotype has a count of ten or more. The V and J genes are TRBV20-1 and TRBJ1-1; no clear D gene. V dropped 5 bases and J dropped 11 bases, with 6 bases sitting between them. The CDR3 is 8 residues long. Per the germline V gene, CDR1 is DFQATT and CDR2 is SNEGSKA (reference sequence). The CDR3 here is CSAPGAFF. CDR3 in DNA: TGCAGTGCTCCTGGTGCTTTCTTT.

This clonotype was recorded many times. V gene TRBV7-2 combines with J gene TRBJ1-1; TRBD1 matches 10 bases. Germline V gives CDR1 SGHTA, CDR2 FQGNSA. V lost 5 bases to trimming and J lost 7 bases; unmatched junction nucleotides: 10. This CDR3 spans 15 amino acids. CDR3 sequence reads: CASSGRDRGTGEAFF. In nucleotides, the CDR3 is TGTGCCAGCAGCGGTAGGGACAGGGGTACGGGTGAAGCTTTCTTT.

This clonotype has ten or more counts. V gene TRBV27 combines with J gene TRBJ2-3; either TRBD1 or TRBD2 may supply D (6 bases each). The CDR3 loop spans 13 amino acids. The V end was cut by 6 bases, the J end by 0 bases, with 7 bases between. Germline V lookup: CDR1 MNHEY, CDR2 SMNVEV (reference sequence). The CDR3 DNA sequence: TGTGCCAGCAGGGGGGGCAGCACAGATACGCAGTATTTT. Translation gives CASRGGSTDTQYF.

The V and J genes are TRBV19 and TRBJ2-7; D perhaps matches TRBD2 (5 bases). The germline CDR1 and CDR2 sequences are LNHDA and SQIVND (reference sequence). The ends were cut back, 2 bases at V and 3 bases at J, with 11 bases in the middle. The CDR3 is 14 residues long. This CDR3 reads CASSIIASNYEQYF. CDR3 DNA: TGTGCCAGTAGTATAATAGCGTCAAACTACGAGCAGTACTTC.

The sample holds many counts of this clonotype. This chain uses TRBV7-6 with TRBJ2-7; possibly TRBD1 for D (6 bases). Germline V CDR1 and CDR2: SGHVS, FNYEAQ. CDR3 length: 17 residues. The V and J ends lost 5 bases and 3 bases respectively, with 23 bases between them. The CDR3 DNA is TGTGCCAGCAGCAAAGCGGTGCGGACCGGACAGAACTACGAGCAGTACTTC. It codes for CASSKAVRTGQNYEQYF.

The rearrangement joins TRBV12-3 or TRBV12-4 to TRBJ1-5; D is perhaps TRBD1 (5 bases). Trimming left V 7 bases short and J 6 bases short, with 13 bases between. This CDR3 comprises 13 residues. The CDR3 DNA sequence: TGTGCCAGCACAGAGGGGATGGGTCAGCCCCAGCATTTT. It yields the protein CASTEGMGQPQHF.

In this sample, this clonotype turned up many times. The junction departs from germline at one end; a sequencing error may be responsible. This chain links TRBV5-1 with TRBJ1-1, with unresolved D. CDR1 SGHRS and CDR2 YFSETQ come from the germline V gene. The CDR3 extends over 14 amino acids. The CDR3 DNA is TGTGCCAGCAGTTTACCCGGAATGAACACTGAAGCTTTCTTT. It specifies CASSLPGMNTEAFF.

This clonotype has more than one count but fewer than ten. The genes are TRBV12-3 or TRBV12-4 and TRBJ2-1; 10 bases map to TRBD2. The trim removed 9 bases at V and 3 bases at J, leaving 11 bases unmatched. The CDR3 spans 16 residues. The CDR3 here is CASSLGRTSGYNEQFF. CDR3 in DNA: TGTGCCAGTAGCCTCGGCAGGACTAGCGGCTACAATGAGCAGTTCTTC.

This clonotype has ten or more counts. V usage is TRBV27 and J usage is TRBJ1-6, with 10 bases identical to TRBD1. Germline values: CDR1 MNHEY, CDR2 SMNVEV (reference sequence). V shed 3 bases and J 7 bases; nucleotides not matched to a gene: 9. The length of the CDR3 is 17 residues. The CDR3 protein is CASSFSPRDRGNSPLHF. The CDR3 nucleotides are TGTGCCAGCAGTTTCAGCCCCCGGGACAGGGGAAATTCACCCCTCCACTTT.

This clonotype was picked up many times. The V call is TRBV18, the J call TRBJ2-2; 7 bases match TRBD1. With 3 bases clipped from V and 3 bases from J, the junction kept 7 bases outside the gene matches. The germline CDR1 and CDR2 sequences are KGHSH and LQKENI. This CDR3 is 16 amino acids long. The CDR3 nucleotides read TGTGCCAGCTCACCCGGACAGGCCCTGGACACCGGGGAGCTGTTTTTT. It encodes CASSPGQALDTGELFF.